Described below is a single T cell receptor (beta chain) sequence and its context. This CDR3 region has 18 residues. V trimming: 1 base; J trimming: 3 bases; junction bases outside the gene matches: 12. Germline V CDR1 and CDR2: SGHVT, SQSDAQ. The sample originates from a study of blood T cell repertoires in COVID-19. The overall study: Nucleic acid was either cDNA or gDNA, and it came from T cells, B-cell-depleted T cells, or PBMCs.

Profiled with immunoSEQ multiplex PCR; TCRdb holds only in-frame clones, not every one. The profile shows approximately 530,000 clones, roughly 89% of them singletons. The specimen sequenced was peripheral blood. This TCR came from a woman aged 50 to 60 with COVID-19, enrolled during active disease. The V and J genes are TRBV7-4 and TRBJ2-1, with TRBD2 identical over 7 bases. CDR3: CASSLGGFPGGGYNEQFF. Here the CDR3 DNA reads TGTGCCAGCAGCTTAGGCGGGTTTCCTGGCGGGGGCTACAATGAGCAGTTCTTC. Full variable domain (missing parts from reference TRBV7-4 and TRBJ2-1): GAGVSQSPRYKVAKRGRDVALRCDSISGHVTLYWYRQTLGQGSEVLTYSQSDAQRDKSGRPSGRFSAERPERSVSTLKIQRTEQGDSAVYLCASSLGGFPGGGYNEQFFGPGTRLTVL.